What follows are 28 T cell receptor beta chains derived from one specimen sequenced in a study of T cells in Graves' hyperthyroidism and ophthalmopathy. The source material, RNA transcripts, was used to amplify TCR beta CDR3 regions. HTBI primers were employed in a first-round RT-PCR of the TCR CDR3. TCRdb passed the multiplex PCR reads through MiXCR, listing each CDR3 protein once. Of 550,000 to 600,000 distinct CDR3 sequences listed, 14% are singletons. Sequenced sample: blood. Receptors were obtained from a young woman with Graves' ophthalmopathy.

This clonotype was observed at least ten times. The chain is built from TRBV15 and TRBJ2-1, with TRBD2 as a possible D gene (5 bases). CDR1 and CDR2 (germline): LNHNV, YYDKDF (reference sequence). CDR3 length equals 15 residues. V was clipped by 0 bases and J by 4 bases, with 10 bases between them. The CDR3 loop reads CATSREPGLYNEQFF. Here the CDR3 DNA reads TGTGCCACCAGCAGAGAGCCCGGACTGTACAATGAGCAGTTCTTC. Combining the CDR3 with reference TRBV15 and TRBJ2-1 gives the whole variable domain DAMVIQNPRYQVTQFGKPVTLSCSQTLNHNVMYWYQQKSSQAPKLLFHYYDKDFNNEADTPDNFQSRRPNTSFCFLDIRSPGLGDTAMYLCATSREPGLYNEQFFGPGTRLTVL.

This clonotype was recorded many times. The chain employs TRBV2 and TRBJ2-7; 10 positions match TRBD2. Germline assignment: CDR1 SNHLY and CDR2 FYNNEI. J lost 4 bases, V lost 2 bases, and 2 bases had no gene match. CDR3 length equals 14 residues. CDR3 in amino acids: CASSEPTSGYEQYF. The CDR3 DNA reads TGTGCCAGCAGTGAACCGACTAGCGGGTACGAGCAGTACTTC.

This clonotype appeared many times. The rearrangement uses TRBV11-2 and TRBJ2-1; the match to TRBD2 covers 9 bases. The V gene's germline CDR1 is SGHAT and CDR2 FQNNGV. V was clipped by 7 bases and J by 4 bases; unmatched bases: 2. CDR3 length: 13 amino acids. The CDR3 coding sequence is TGTGCCAGCACCGCGGGAGGGTACAATGAGCAGTTCTTC. As protein: CASTAGGYNEQFF.

This clonotype was picked up a small number of times. The chain recombines TRBV7-2 with TRBJ2-7; a possible D gene is TRBD2 (5 bases). V lost 5 bases and J 5 bases, leaving 13 bases between the germline ends. The CDR3 totals 13 residues. CDR1 and CDR2 from the germline V gene are SGHTA and FQGNSA. CDR3 bases: TGTGCCAGCAGCCCCACTAGACGGGACGAGCAGTACTTC. Its translation: CASSPTRRDEQYF.

This clonotype was detected many times. The V gene is TRBV20-1, the J gene TRBJ2-7; D is perhaps TRBD1 (6 bases). V lost 2 bases and J lost 0, with 17 bases in between. This CDR3 region has 16 residues. Per germline, CDR1 DFQATT and CDR2 SNEGSKA (reference sequence). Here the CDR3 reads CSARPLDSAISYEQYF. In DNA, the CDR3 is TGCAGTGCTAGACCCCTGGACAGCGCCATCTCCTACGAGCAGTACTTC.

Many counts were recorded for this clonotype. The CDR3 sequence: CSARDAAGGYDTQYF. CDR3 nucleotides: TGCAGTGCTAGAGACGCAGCGGGAGGGTATGATACGCAGTATTTT. V usage is TRBV20-1 and J usage is TRBJ2-3, with 10 bases fitting TRBD2. The trim removed 0 bases at V and 6 bases at J, leaving 6 bases unmatched. Per the germline V gene, CDR1 is DFQATT and CDR2 is SNEGSKA (reference sequence). This CDR3 is 15 amino acids long.

The chain uses TRBV24-1 and TRBJ2-3, with D perhaps TRBD1 (6 bases). This CDR3 is built from 17 residues. V lost 3 bases and J lost 0, with 15 bases in between. Germline values: CDR1 KGHDR, CDR2 SFDVKD. The CDR3 nucleotides read TGTGCCACCAGTGATCCAGGGGACCTAACTAGCACAGATACGCAGTATTTT. Translating it yields CATSDPGDLTSTDTQYF.

A few counts support this clonotype. The V gene is TRBV5-1, the J gene TRBJ1-6, with 7 positions matching TRBD1. CDR1 and CDR2 (germline): SGHRS, YFSETQ. This CDR3 is 14 amino acids long. V gave up 3 bases and J gave up 5 bases; unmatched junction bases: 2. In DNA, the CDR3 is TGCGCCAGCAGCTACGGACAGGATAATTCACCCCTCCACTTT. It specifies CASSYGQDNSPLHF.

This chain links TRBV19 with TRBJ1-2; D is ambiguous. Trimming cost V 5 bases and J 7 bases, with 14 bases left between them. Germline V gene data show CDR1 as LNHDA and CDR2 as SQIVND (reference sequence). This CDR3 is built from 13 residues. The CDR3 reads CASSYRAASGYTF. In DNA, the CDR3 is TGTGCCAGTAGTTACCGCGCAGCTTCTGGCTACACCTTC. Looking up the rest from reference TRBV19 and TRBJ1-2 gives the full variable domain: DGGITQSPKYLFRKEGQNVTLSCEQNLNHDAMYWYRQDPGQGLRLIYYSQIVNDFQKGDIAEGYSVSREKKESFPLTVTSAQKNPTAFYLCASSYRAASGYTFGSGTRLTVV.

The chain has TRBV27 and TRBJ1-2; the match to TRBD1 covers 9 bases. V trimming: 5 bases; J trimming: 8 bases; junction bases outside the gene matches: 12. The germline V gene encodes CDR1 MNHEY and CDR2 SMNVEV (reference sequence). CDR3 length: 15 residues. CDR3: CASSGTGTGLIGYTF. CDR3 in DNA: TGTGCCAGCAGTGGGACCGGGACAGGGCTTATAGGCTACACCTTC.

This clonotype has a count of ten or more. CDR3 sequence reads: CASSVVEERYNEQFF. In nucleotides, the CDR3 is TGTGCCAGCAGTGTCGTGGAAGAGCGCTACAATGAGCAGTTCTTC. V gene TRBV28 combines with J gene TRBJ2-1; D remains unclear. The CDR3 spans 15 residues. Trimming stripped 5 bases from V and 3 bases from J, with 14 bases between. Germline CDR1 is MDHEN and CDR2 is SYDVKM.

This clonotype was picked up many times. This chain uses TRBV6-1 with TRBJ2-7, with 12 bases fitting TRBD1. The length of the CDR3 is 16 residues. V was clipped by 3 bases and J by 4 bases; unmatched bases: 7. Germline V gene data show CDR1 as MNHNS and CDR2 as SASEGT. CDR3 amino acids: CASSDTGTGGSYEQYF. Written as DNA, the CDR3 is TGTGCCAGCAGTGACACCGGGACAGGGGGCAGTTACGAGCAGTACTTC.

This clonotype was seen only a few times. This rearrangement joins TRBV20-1 to TRBJ2-1, with 12 bases that match TRBD2. V lost 4 bases, J lost 4 bases, and 2 bases stayed unmatched. Germline V gene data show CDR1 as DFQATT and CDR2 as SNEGSKA (reference sequence). The CDR3 consists of 14 residues. The CDR3 loop is CSAITSGRYNEQFF. The CDR3 nucleotides are TGCAGTGCTATCACTAGCGGGAGGTACAATGAGCAGTTCTTC.

There are a few counts of this clonotype. The J gene is TRBJ2-1, the V gene TRBV7-9, with 8 nucleotides matching TRBD1. V shed 9 bases and J 8 bases; nucleotides not matched to a gene: 18. The CDR3 extends over 16 amino acids. Per the germline V gene, CDR1 is SEHNR and CDR2 is FQNEAQ (reference sequence). CDR3 nucleotides: TGTGCCAGTAGTACCCCCCCGGGACAGGTGAGCGATGAGCAGTTCTTC. Translating it yields CASSTPPGQVSDEQFF.

There are a few counts of this clonotype. V usage is TRBV7-2 and J usage is TRBJ2-3, with 15 positions matching TRBD2. The CDR3 runs 21 residues. Germline CDR1 and CDR2: SGHTA and FQGNSA. With V trimmed by 3 bases and J by 3 bases, 16 bases remained unmatched. The CDR3 bases are TGTGCCAGCAGCTTGGTGGTTTTGGGACTAGCGGGAGGTAGAGCAACAGATACGCAGTATTTT. It yields the protein CASSLVVLGLAGGRATDTQYF.

This clonotype was seen only a few times. The chain joins TRBV30 to TRBJ1-6, with D perhaps TRBD1 (5 bases). V was shortened by 3 bases and J by 7 bases, with 13 bases between the two germline ends. CDR1 and CDR2 from the germline V gene are GTSNPN and SVGIG (reference sequence). The CDR3 is made up of 14 amino acids. The CDR3 DNA reads TGTGCCTGGAGACCAGGGTACCTGAATTCACCCCTCCACTTT. This encodes CAWRPGYLNSPLHF.

This clonotype has ten or more counts. V is TRBV11-3 and J is TRBJ1-2; 7 positions match TRBD1. Trimming cost V 3 bases and J 2 bases; bases outside gene matches: 6. CDR1 is SGHNT, CDR2 YENEEA, per germline. The CDR3 contains 15 residues. The CDR3 spells CASSFYEQGNYGYTF. The CDR3 DNA is TGTGCCAGCAGCTTTTACGAACAGGGGAACTATGGCTACACCTTC.

This clonotype was seen a handful of times. The chain couples TRBV24-1 to TRBJ2-5, with D unclear. CDR1 and CDR2 (germline): KGHDR, SFDVKD. V lost 5 bases to trimming and J lost 10 bases, with 13 bases between them. The CDR3 has 12 residues. The CDR3 nucleotides read TGTGCCACCAGTGGGACGACGCCCAACCAGTACTTC. Protein sequence: CATSGTTPNQYF.

This clonotype has a count of ten or more. The chain has TRBV27 and TRBJ1-5; D is perhaps TRBD1 (5 bases). The CDR3 length is 15 residues. Trimming stripped 5 bases from V and 7 bases from J, with 18 bases between. Germline CDR1 and CDR2: MNHEY and SMNVEV (reference sequence). DNA of the CDR3: TGTGCCAGCAGTCCCCTCCGCGAAAAGGGGCAGCCCCAGCATTTT. Translated: CASSPLREKGQPQHF.

The chain links TRBV18 to TRBJ2-7; D could derive from TRBD1 or TRBD2 (5 bases each). There are 17 residues in the CDR3. The V gene lost 2 bases and the J gene lost 0 bases, with 17 bases spanning the gap. Per germline, CDR1 KGHSH and CDR2 LQKENI. The CDR3 loop reads CASSPRGTATNSYEQYF. The CDR3 nucleotides read TGTGCCAGCTCACCAAGAGGGACGGCTACTAACTCCTACGAGCAGTACTTC.

This clonotype came up many times. This sequence joins TRBV7-3 and TRBJ2-5, with TRBD2 matching over 9 bases. The length of the CDR3 is 17 residues. The junction had 11 bases not matched to a gene; V was cut back by 5 bases and J by 1 base. Germline-derived CDR1 and CDR2 are SGHTA and FQGTGA. The DNA of the CDR3 is TGTGCCAGCAGCAGAACCGGGGGTAGCGGGAGCCAAGAGACCCAGTACTTC. Translated, it gives CASSRTGGSGSQETQYF.

The table lists this clonotype with a few counts. V gene TRBV3-1 combines with J gene TRBJ2-2; 9 positions agree with TRBD2. V lost 1 base to trimming and J lost 0 bases; unmatched junction nucleotides: 12. The CDR3 contains 20 residues. Germline V gene sequence: CDR1 LGHDT, CDR2 YNNKEL (reference sequence). CDR3 region: CASSQVLREGPPPNTGELFF. The CDR3 nucleotides are TGTGCCAGCAGCCAAGTTTTGCGGGAGGGCCCCCCCCCGAACACCGGGGAGCTGTTTTTT.

The chain uses TRBV19 and TRBJ2-4; TRBD2 might be the D (5 bases). Trimming pared 7 bases from V and 0 bases from J, leaving 13 bases between. The CDR3 runs 15 residues. Germline CDR1 reads LNHDA; CDR2 reads SQIVND (reference sequence). The CDR3 protein is CASTTEDRAKNIQYF. For the CDR3, the DNA is TGTGCCAGTACGACGGAGGATCGAGCCAAAAACATTCAGTACTTC.

This clonotype occurred many times. The DNA of the CDR3 is TGTGCCTGGAGTGTGACAGGCGGCAGTGGCACCTTC. Amino acids: CAWSVTGGSGTF. This rearrangement joins TRBV30 to TRBJ1-2; tentatively, D is TRBD1 (6 bases). The ends were cut back, 0 bases at V and 13 bases at J, with 15 bases in the middle. This CDR3 has 12 amino acids. Germline loops: CDR1 GTSNPN, CDR2 SVGIG (reference sequence).

The sample holds many counts of this clonotype. This chain joins TRBV27 and TRBJ2-7; tentatively, D is TRBD2 (6 bases). This CDR3 has 16 residues. Between the trimmed V and J ends, which lost 0 bases and 5 bases, there was a span of 17 bases. Germline-derived CDR1 and CDR2 are MNHEY and SMNVEV (reference sequence). The CDR3, as DNA: TGTGCCAGCAGTTTATCGGGGGGTTATCGTCGCCACGAGCAGTACTTC. It is translated as CASSLSGGYRRHEQYF.

This clonotype came up a few times. The chain has TRBV19 and TRBJ2-7; 10 nucleotides match TRBD1. The CDR3 loop spans 15 amino acids. V was pared by 4 bases and J by 5 bases, with 8 bases of the junction left unmatched. Germline V gene data show CDR1 as LNHDA and CDR2 as SQIVND (reference sequence). The CDR3: CASSTLQGQGNEQYF. CDR3 sequence (DNA): TGTGCCAGTAGTACCCTACAGGGACAGGGGAACGAGCAGTACTTC.

V usage is TRBV6-4 and J usage is TRBJ2-7; D perhaps matches TRBD2 (5 bases). The CDR3 is 15 amino acids. Looked up from germline, CDR1 is MRHNA and CDR2 is SNTAGT. V was trimmed by 0 bases and J by 3 bases, leaving 12 bases between them. The CDR3 here is CASSDSKPDFYEQYF. The CDR3 bases are TGTGCCAGCAGTGACTCGAAACCGGACTTCTACGAGCAGTACTTC.

The chain couples TRBV7-2 to TRBJ1-1, with TRBD1 matching over 11 bases. The CDR3 is 18 residues long. Germline-derived CDR1 and CDR2 are SGHTA and FQGNSA. After removal of 5 bases from V and 4 bases from J, the junction contained 15 bases not matched to a gene. Here the CDR3 reads CASSPRARAGTGGTEAFF. CDR3 nucleotide sequence: TGTGCCAGCAGCCCCCGGGCCAGGGCTGGGACAGGGGGCACTGAAGCTTTCTTT.